This T cell receptor beta chain was recorded in a study of blood T cell repertoires in COVID-19. Study-wide context: Sites across the United States, Italy and Spain contributed samples from acute and convalescent COVID-19. The analysed material was cDNA or gDNA that came from T cells, B-cell-depleted T cells, or PBMCs.

J gave up 4 bases and V 0 bases, and 4 bases lay outside the gene matches. Germline V gene sequence: CDR1 KGHSH, CDR2 LQKENI. The CDR3 spans 16 residues. In the original workflow: Estimated nucleated cell counts came from reference gene primer amplification. The method was immunoSEQ multiplex PCR; TCRdb's version includes in-frame clones alone and lacks a portion of them. That table gives V, J and clone size, and the DNA gave D and trimming. The data show 86,000 or so clones, approximately 80% seen once. Source material: peripheral blood. The J gene is TRBJ2-2, the V gene TRBV18; 8 nucleotides match TRBD2. This sequence originates from a man in his 70s with acute or convalescent COVID-19. CDR3 sequence: CASSPPGLGSTGELFF. In DNA, the CDR3 is TGTGCCAGCTCACCACCGGGACTAGGAAGCACCGGGGAGCTGTTTTTT.